One TCR beta chain is described in this entry. A few counts support this clonotype. The antigen it binds to is not known. It has no much larger one-base neighbor in the sample; base qualities were not kept. V is cut back by 6 bases and J by 3 bases, with 5 bases in the junction unmatched. From the cysteine through the phenylalanine, the CDR3 covers 13 amino acids. Only the CDR3 portion is preserved as DNA: 39 bases, with reading frame beginning at the first base. CDR1 and CDR2 (DFQATT, SNEGSKA) derive from the germline V gene (reference sequence). The sample is drawn from a study of T cells after yellow fever vaccination (dated by TCRdb to between 2018 and 2021). Regarding the research as a whole: The SMART-Seq v4 Ultra Low Input RNA kit was used to prepare libraries from fractions with low cell numbers. To track T-cell clones before and after primary and booster YFV17D yellow fever vaccination, bulk TCR alpha and beta repertoires were sequenced longitudinally. Two healthy male donors made up the cohort, one aged 18 to 29 years and the other aged 30 to 40 years. Blood was drawn at multiple timepoints before and after primary and secondary immunization, with bulk PBMC replicates and cell subsets isolated.

Sequencing instrument: Illumina NovaSeq 6000. Synthesis of TCR cDNA relied on 5'RACE template switching, a step that introduced a universal primer site along with unique molecular identifiers. Priming for cDNA synthesis came from both the TCR alpha and TCR beta constant segments. Libraries were amplified in two PCR steps, with sample barcodes and sequencing adapters added in the second step. Libraries were sequenced on Illumina HiSeq 2500 (2x100 bp) or NovaSeq (2x150 bp). As for how the authors treated the data: MIGEC handled demultiplexing of reads and collapsing into UMI consensus sequences, while MiXCR performed V(D)J alignment. Vaccine-responding clonotypes were defined with edgeR using replicate PBMC samples, requiring FDR below 0.01 and a log2 fold change above 5 up to day 15. Each bulk clonotype was labeled CD4 or CD8 based on which sequenced repertoire, CD4 or CD8, contained the clonotype at higher abundance. Using fastp at Q25 and MiXCR, TCRdb reprocessed the public reads and kept productive beta chains. A single entry per CDR3 protein holds the most common genes and DNA from its merged rows. The V and J calls were not made by the authors but by TCRdb's processing. Present in this sample are nearly 300,000 distinct CDR3 sequences, around 9.3% of which were seen just once. The ten largest clonotypes hold around 3.3% of the sample.

Per the publication, the treatment or condition label means: live attenuated yellow fever vaccine strain. PBMCs were isolated from peripheral blood using a standard Ficoll-Paque protocol. CD4 and CD8 T-cell fractions were isolated with Dynabeads CD4 and CD8 positive selection kits. TriZol was used to extract RNA from bulk PBMCs, from CD4 and CD8 fractions, and from dextramer-positive and dextramer-negative fractions. Findings and caveats that apply to the study as a whole: The secondary T-cell response was weaker than the primary response but faster, peaking on day 5 instead of day 15. Computational filtering was needed because FACS-sorted repertoires could contain abundant contaminating clonotypes from the bulk population. A small fraction of clonotypes appeared in both the CD4 and CD8 compartments, likely as a result of convergent recombination. Because the study included only a couple of donors, the extent to which the findings can be generalized is limited. After the booster, most clones that had expanded after primary vaccination were detected again (around 97% of CD4 and around nine tenths of CD8), suggesting broad maintenance of memory.

The TCR comes from a man younger than 35 who received the YFV17D yellow fever vaccine. Here the sequenced sample was CD4+ T cells sorted from PBMCs, taken 5 days after the yellow fever booster vaccination. The chain employs TRBV20-1 and TRBJ2-7; TRBD1 agrees with 10 junctional bases. CDR3 reads: CSADRGLGYEQYF. The nucleotide sequence reads TGCAGTGCCGACAGGGGGCTTGGCTACGAGCAGTACTTC.